This T cell receptor (beta chain) was retrieved from a study of blood T cell repertoires in COVID-19. Sequencing was performed with immunoSEQ multiplex PCR; in TCRdb, only in-frame clones are kept and a portion is missing. The profile shows 300,000 to 400,000 clones, around 91% of them singletons. The CDR3 consists of 14 residues. V lost 3 bases, J lost 7 bases, and 10 bases lay in between. Germline CDR1 and CDR2: KGHSH and LQKENI. This chain uses TRBV18 with TRBJ1-6; D is undetermined. The sequence was obtained from a man aged 18 to 30 who had recovered from COVID-19. The sample consisted of PBMCs or T cells enriched from blood (not recorded which). This CDR3 is CASSPGPENSPLHF. Written as DNA, the CDR3 is TGTGCCAGCTCACCTGGTCCGGAGAATTCACCCCTCCACTTT. Together with reference TRBV18 and TRBJ1-6, the CDR3 gives the full variable domain: NAGVMQNPRHLVRRRGQEARLRCSPMKGHSHVYWYRQLPEEGLKFMVYLQKENIIDESGMPKERFSAEFPKEGPSILRIQQVVRGDSAAYFCASSPGPENSPLHFGNGTRLTVT.